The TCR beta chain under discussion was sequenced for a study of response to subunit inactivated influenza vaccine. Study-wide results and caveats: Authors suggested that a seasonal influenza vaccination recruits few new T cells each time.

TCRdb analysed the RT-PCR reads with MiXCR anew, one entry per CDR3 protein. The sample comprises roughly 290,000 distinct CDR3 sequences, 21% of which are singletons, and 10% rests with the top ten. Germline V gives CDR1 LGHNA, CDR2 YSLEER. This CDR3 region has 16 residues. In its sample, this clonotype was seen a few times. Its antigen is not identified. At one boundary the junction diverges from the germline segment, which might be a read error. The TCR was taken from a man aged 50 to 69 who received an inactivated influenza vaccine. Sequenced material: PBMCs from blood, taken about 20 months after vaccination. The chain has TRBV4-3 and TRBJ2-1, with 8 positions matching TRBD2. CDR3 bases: TGCGCCAGCAGCCAAGTTATCGGGAGGGCCTATAATGAGCAGTTCTTC. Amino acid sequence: CASSQVIGRAYNEQFF.